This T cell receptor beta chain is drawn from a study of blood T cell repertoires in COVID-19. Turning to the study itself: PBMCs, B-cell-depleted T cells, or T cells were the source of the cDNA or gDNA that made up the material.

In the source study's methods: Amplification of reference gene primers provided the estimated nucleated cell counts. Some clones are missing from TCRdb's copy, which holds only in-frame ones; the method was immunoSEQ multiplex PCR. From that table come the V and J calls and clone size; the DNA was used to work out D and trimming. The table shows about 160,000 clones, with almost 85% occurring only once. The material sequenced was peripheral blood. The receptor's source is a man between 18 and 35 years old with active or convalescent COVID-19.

Here the CDR3 reads CSVDIGTGNTQYF. CDR3 DNA sequence: TGCAGCGTTGATATAGGGACAGGGAATACGCAGTATTTT. The V and J genes are TRBV29-1 and TRBJ2-3, with 9 bases lining up with TRBD1. CDR3 length: 13 residues. Unmatched junction bases numbered 5, after V lost 3 bases and J lost 7 bases. The germline V gene encodes CDR1 SQVTM and CDR2 ANQGSEA.